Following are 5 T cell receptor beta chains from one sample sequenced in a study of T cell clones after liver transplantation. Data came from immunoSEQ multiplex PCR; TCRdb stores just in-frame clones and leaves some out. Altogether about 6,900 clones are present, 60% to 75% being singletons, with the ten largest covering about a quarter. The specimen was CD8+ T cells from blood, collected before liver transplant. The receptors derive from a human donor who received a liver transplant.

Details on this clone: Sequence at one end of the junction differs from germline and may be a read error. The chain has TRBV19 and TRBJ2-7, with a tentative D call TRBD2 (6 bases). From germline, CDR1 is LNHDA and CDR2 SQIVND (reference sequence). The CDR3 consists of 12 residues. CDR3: CASNTGRGAFFF. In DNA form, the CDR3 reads TGTGCCAGTAATACCGGGAGAGGGGCTTTTTTCTTC.

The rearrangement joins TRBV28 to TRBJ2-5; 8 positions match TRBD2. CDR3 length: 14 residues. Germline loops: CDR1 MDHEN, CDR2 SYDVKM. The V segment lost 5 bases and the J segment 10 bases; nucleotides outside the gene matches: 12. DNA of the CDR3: TGTGCCAGCAGTCACCGTCGACTAGCGAGGGACCAGTACTTC. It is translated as CASSHRRLARDQYF.

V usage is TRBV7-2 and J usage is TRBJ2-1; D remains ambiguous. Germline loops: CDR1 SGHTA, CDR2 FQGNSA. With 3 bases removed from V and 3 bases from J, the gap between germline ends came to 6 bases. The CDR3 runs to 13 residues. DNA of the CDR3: TGTGCCAGCAGCTTCGTGGGCTACAATGAGCAGTTCTTC. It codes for CASSFVGYNEQFF.

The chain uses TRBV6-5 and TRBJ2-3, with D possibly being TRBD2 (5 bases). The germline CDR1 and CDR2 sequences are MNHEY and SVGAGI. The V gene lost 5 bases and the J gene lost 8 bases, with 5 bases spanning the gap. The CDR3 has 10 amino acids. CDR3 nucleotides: TGTGCCAGCAGTGCGGGTACGCAGTATTTT. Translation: CASSAGTQYF.

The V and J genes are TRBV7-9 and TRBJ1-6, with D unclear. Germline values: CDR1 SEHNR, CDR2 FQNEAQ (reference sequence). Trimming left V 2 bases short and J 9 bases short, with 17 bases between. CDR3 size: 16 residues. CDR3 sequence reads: CASSLSFPGSGSPLHF. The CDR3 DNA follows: TGTGCCAGCAGCTTAAGTTTCCCGGGGAGTGGTTCACCCCTCCACTTT. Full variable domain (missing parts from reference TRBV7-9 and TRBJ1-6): DTGVSQNPRHKITKRGQNVTFRCDPISEHNRLYWYRQTLGQGPEFLTYFQNEAQLEKSRLLSDRFSAERPKGSFSTLEIQRTEQGDSAMYLCASSLSFPGSGSPLHFGNGTRLTVT.